Below, 21 T cell receptor beta chains from the same sample are listed, as sequenced in a study of blood T cell repertoires in COVID-19. Method: immunoSEQ multiplex PCR; TCRdb's copy keeps in-frame clones and lacks some. This table has 120,000 to 150,000 clones, 70% to 85% appearing once. The specimen sequenced was peripheral blood. These receptors were obtained from a woman older than 75 in a cohort sampled during active or convalescent COVID-19.

The chain has TRBV5-1 and TRBJ1-1, with D possibly being TRBD1 (5 bases). The germline CDR1 and CDR2 sequences are SGHRS and YFSETQ. V was pared by 5 bases and J by 8 bases, with 22 bases between. The CDR3 contains 15 residues. CDR3 amino acids: CASRSRSTDSREAFF. The DNA of the CDR3 is TGCGCCAGCAGATCTCGTTCGACAGACTCCCGAGAAGCTTTCTTT.

The chain employs TRBV9 and TRBJ2-1; 14 positions agree with TRBD2. Germline loops: CDR1 SGDLS, CDR2 YYNGEE. V was pared by 2 bases and J by 9 bases, with 4 bases of the junction left unmatched. The CDR3 is 15 amino acids. The CDR3 loop reads CASSVTSGGAAEQFF. CDR3 nucleotide sequence: TGTGCCAGCAGCGTGACTAGCGGGGGGGCCGCTGAGCAGTTCTTC.

The V gene is TRBV19, the J gene TRBJ2-1; TRBD2 is a possible D gene (5 bases). This CDR3 is built from 13 residues. CDR1 and CDR2 from the germline V gene are LNHDA and SQIVND (reference sequence). V was clipped by 3 bases and J by 9 bases, with 12 bases between them. Here the CDR3 DNA reads TGTGCCAGTAGTATTACGGCGGAGGCTGAGCAGTTCTTC. It codes for CASSITAEAEQFF. Full variable domain (outside the CDR3, taken from reference TRBV19 and TRBJ2-1): DGGITQSPKYLFRKEGQNVTLSCEQNLNHDAMYWYRQDPGQGLRLIYYSQIVNDFQKGDIAEGYSVSREKKESFPLTVTSAQKNPTAFYLCASSITAEAEQFFGPGTRLTVL.

V gene TRBV4-2 combines with J gene TRBJ1-1; D uncertain. V lost 0 bases, J lost 3 bases, and 8 bases lay in between. CDR3 length: 14 amino acids. Germline lookup yields CDR1 LGHNA and CDR2 YNFKEQ. The CDR3 sequence is CASSQEYTYTEAFF. DNA of the CDR3: TGTGCCAGCAGCCAAGAGTACACCTACACTGAAGCTTTCTTT.

This clone was seen more than once but under ten times. CDR3 sequence (DNA): TGTGCCAGCAGCTTCACAGGGCCCGCTTCCAAAAACATTCAGTACTTC. It is translated as CASSFTGPASKNIQYF. V and J are TRBV7-9 and TRBJ2-4; a possible D gene is TRBD1 (6 bases). With 3 bases removed from V and 2 bases from J, the gap between germline ends came to 14 bases. Germline CDR1 SEHNR, CDR2 FQNEAQ (reference sequence). This CDR3 spans 16 amino acids.

This clone was seen once. The chain carries TRBV7-3 and TRBJ2-3, with 10 bases lining up with TRBD2. CDR3 length equals 14 residues. V shed 4 bases and J 6 bases; nucleotides not matched to a gene: 4. The V gene's germline CDR1 is SGHTA and CDR2 FQGTGA. DNA for the CDR3: TGTGCCAGCAGCTGGAGCGGGGGGGCTGATACGCAGTATTTT. It encodes CASSWSGGADTQYF.

This chain links TRBV19 with TRBJ2-5; D might be TRBD1 (6 bases). Germline CDR1 is LNHDA and CDR2 is SQIVND (reference sequence). V lost 9 bases and J lost 1, with 21 bases in between. The CDR3 consists of 16 residues. As DNA, the CDR3 is TGTGCCAGCGGGACAACAGGGCGCGGGTTCCAAGAGACCCAGTACTTC. Protein: CASGTTGRGFQETQYF.

J is TRBJ1-1 and V is TRBV7-8, with 8 bases lining up with TRBD1. V shed 5 bases and J 9 bases; nucleotides not matched to a gene: 8. CDR1 is SGHVS, CDR2 FQNEAQ, per germline. CDR3 length equals 13 residues. The CDR3 is CASSPGQGLQAFF. The DNA for the CDR3 is TGTGCCAGCAGCCCCGGACAGGGACTACAAGCTTTCTTT.

This clone occurred a few times. This chain joins TRBV27 and TRBJ1-6; D perhaps matches TRBD1 (6 bases). The germline gives CDR1 MNHEY, CDR2 SMNVEV (reference sequence). This CDR3 contains 13 residues. The germline V and J ends were trimmed by 5 bases and 11 bases, with 13 bases remaining between them. The CDR3 is CASSIRQVTPLHF. In DNA form, the CDR3 reads TGTGCCAGCAGTATCCGACAGGTGACACCCCTCCACTTT.

The gene calls are TRBV30 and TRBJ1-2; D may be TRBD1 (5 bases). This CDR3 has 10 residues. V was cut by 8 bases and J by 8 bases, with 12 bases left in between. Germline V CDR1 and CDR2: GTSNPN, SVGIG (reference sequence). The CDR3 bases are TGTGCCGTCGGGAGGGGAGGCTACACCTTC. Protein sequence: CAVGRGGYTF.

The J gene is TRBJ1-1, the V gene TRBV28; D ambiguous. V was cut by 5 bases and J by 10 bases, with 20 bases left in between. Germline CDR1 reads MDHEN; CDR2 reads SYDVKM. The CDR3 is 14 residues long. CDR3 nucleotides: TGTGCCAGCAGTCCCGGGTCGTCGGAGGTATTAGCTTTCTTT. Amino acid sequence: CASSPGSSEVLAFF.

This chain links TRBV11-2 with TRBJ2-1, with 7 bases identical to TRBD2. From germline, CDR1 is SGHAT and CDR2 FQNNGV. V was pared by 4 bases and J by 4 bases, with 4 bases of the junction left unmatched. This CDR3 has 14 amino acids. The CDR3 reads CASSSLAGYNEQFF. The CDR3 DNA is TGTGCCAGCAGCTCCTTAGCGGGTTACAATGAGCAGTTCTTC.

This chain uses TRBV5-1 with TRBJ2-1; the D gene is possibly TRBD1 (6 bases). CDR3 size: 17 residues. Germline values: CDR1 SGHRS, CDR2 YFSETQ. The V end lost 3 bases, the J end lost 4 bases, and 20 bases lay between the germline ends. The chain's CDR3 is CASSWWGQGSFYNEQFF. DNA of the CDR3: TGCGCCAGCAGCTGGTGGGGCCAGGGGAGTTTTTACAATGAGCAGTTCTTC.

The chain employs TRBV6-5 and TRBJ1-5; D perhaps matches TRBD1 (6 bases). CDR1 MNHEY and CDR2 SVGAGI come from the germline V gene. This CDR3 contains 14 residues. The ends were cut back, 6 bases at V and 0 bases at J, with 9 bases in the middle. Here the CDR3 DNA reads TGTGCCAGCAGACTCAGGGGTAGCAATCAGCCCCAGCATTTT. Translation gives CASRLRGSNQPQHF.

CDR3 protein: CASSDSGVSYEQYV. The DNA of the CDR3 is TGTGCCAGCAGTGACTCCGGGGTCTCCTACGAGCAGTACGTC. This chain links TRBV6-4 with TRBJ2-7; D possibly corresponds to TRBD2 (5 bases). The V and J ends lost 0 bases and 0 bases respectively, with 6 bases between them. The CDR3 loop spans 14 amino acids. The V gene's germline CDR1 is MRHNA and CDR2 SNTAGT.

V is TRBV7-8 and J is TRBJ2-5, with TRBD2 as a possible D gene (7 bases). Germline CDR1 reads SGHVS; CDR2 reads FQNEAQ. The CDR3 consists of 15 residues. V was cut by 3 bases and J by 1 base, with 12 bases left in between. This CDR3 is CASSFRGARQETQYF. The DNA of the CDR3 is TGTGCCAGCAGCTTTCGGGGGGCACGCCAAGAGACCCAGTACTTC.

This chain links TRBV3-1 (or the pseudogene TRBV3-2) with TRBJ2-3, with 9 bases fitting TRBD2. Germline CDR1 reads LGHDT; CDR2 reads YNNKEL (reference sequence). The junction had 13 bases not matched to a gene; V was cut back by 7 bases and J by 14 bases. The CDR3 length is 13 residues. The chain's CDR3 is CASTERGLAGMYF. DNA for the CDR3: TGTGCCAGCACCGAGAGGGGGCTAGCGGGGATGTATTTT.

The rearrangement uses TRBV7-9 and TRBJ2-5; TRBD2 might be the D (5 bases). The CDR3 has 12 amino acids. Per germline, CDR1 SEHNR and CDR2 FQNEAQ (reference sequence). V lost 2 bases, J lost 7 bases, and 8 bases lay in between. CDR3: CASSLPRGTQYF. In DNA, the CDR3 is TGTGCCAGCAGCTTACCCCGGGGGACCCAGTACTTC.

This chain uses TRBV11-3 with TRBJ1-1; D is uncertain. The CDR3 is 15 amino acids. The ends were cut back, 1 base at V and 0 bases at J, with 9 bases in the middle. Germline V gene lookup returns CDR1 SGHNT and CDR2 YENEEA. The CDR3 DNA reads TGTGCCAGCAGCTTAGGAGGGCAGGTGAACACTGAAGCTTTCTTT. Amino acids: CASSLGGQVNTEAFF.

V usage is TRBV2 and J usage is TRBJ1-5; D may be TRBD1 (6 bases). The V gene lost 6 bases and the J gene lost 3 bases, with 15 bases spanning the gap. The germline gives CDR1 SNHLY, CDR2 FYNNEI. The CDR3 has 15 residues. The CDR3 sequence: CASSQIGQNNQPQHF. CDR3 DNA: TGTGCCAGCAGCCAGATTGGACAGAACAATCAGCCCCAGCATTTT.

The chain employs TRBV29-1 and TRBJ2-1; 9 bases fit TRBD2. J was trimmed by 3 bases and V by 6 bases; bases with no gene match: 9. Germline CDR1 and CDR2: SQVTM and ANQGSEA. The CDR3 runs 15 residues. The CDR3 reads CSVELAGGFYNEQFF. DNA for the CDR3: TGCAGCGTCGAACTAGCGGGCGGCTTCTACAATGAGCAGTTCTTC.